What follows are 7 T cell receptor beta chains derived from one specimen sequenced in a study of blood T cells in healthy people across ages. A J-beta primer mix and a sample-barcoded 5' primer were used in a second PCR of about 7 to 12 cycles. Each CDR3 protein is one row after TCRdb ran MiXCR on the 5' RACE reads. The repertoire holds about 570,000 distinct CDR3 sequences, with 25% to 30% as singletons. Source material: blood. The source of these receptors is a woman in her seventies in good health.

The chain recombines TRBV10-3 with TRBJ2-5, with D possibly TRBD1 on 6 matching bases. The CDR3 is 13 residues long. With 4 bases removed from V and 5 bases from J, the gap between germline ends came to 11 bases. The germline V gene has CDR1 ENHRY and CDR2 SYGVKD. CDR3 bases: TGTGCCATCAGTGTAGGACAGCCGGAGACCCAGTACTTC. Translating it yields CAISVGQPETQYF.

This clonotype has more than one count but fewer than ten. The rearrangement uses TRBV5-1 and TRBJ2-3; D may correspond to TRBD1 or TRBD2 (5 bases each). CDR1 SGHRS and CDR2 YFSETQ come from the germline V gene. V was cut by 1 base and J by 2 bases, with 14 bases left in between. The CDR3 has 16 residues. The CDR3 sequence: CASSLLPGTITDTQYF. CDR3 coding DNA: TGCGCCAGCAGCTTGTTACCGGGGACGATCACAGATACGCAGTATTTT.

This clonotype has only a few counts. The J gene is TRBJ1-2, the V gene TRBV2, with unresolved D. V was trimmed by 3 bases and J by 4 bases, leaving 6 bases between them. Per the germline V gene, CDR1 is SNHLY and CDR2 is FYNNEI. This CDR3 is built from 12 residues. The CDR3 bases are TGTGCCAGCAGTGAGGTCAGCTATGGCTACACCTTC. Translation: CASSEVSYGYTF.

The chain combines TRBV10-3 with TRBJ2-1; a weak D match, TRBD1 (6 bases). Trimming left V 0 bases short and J 5 bases short, with 11 bases between. This CDR3 is 15 amino acids long. Germline values: CDR1 ENHRY, CDR2 SYGVKD. CDR3 protein: CAISESGGQDNEQFF. In DNA form, the CDR3 reads TGTGCCATCAGTGAGTCTGGGGGCCAAGACAATGAGCAGTTCTTC.

This clonotype has a count of ten or more. The chain joins TRBV4-3 to TRBJ2-5; D is unclear. CDR3 length: 13 amino acids. Germline assignment: CDR1 LGHNA and CDR2 YSLEER. The V end lost 6 bases, the J end lost 5 bases, and 13 bases lay between the germline ends. This chain's CDR3 is CASSLAYGETQYF. The CDR3, as DNA: TGCGCCAGCAGTCTCGCCTACGGGGAGACCCAGTACTTC.

This clonotype showed up just a few times. The CDR3 coding sequence is TGCAGCGCCGGAAGACAGGGCTTCGGAGAGACCCAGTACTTC. This gives the protein CSAGRQGFGETQYF. The rearrangement joins TRBV29-1 to TRBJ2-5, with 7 bases aligning to TRBD1. Germline values: CDR1 SQVTM, CDR2 ANQGSEA. The CDR3 length is 14 residues. V was pared by 7 bases and J by 4 bases, with 12 bases of the junction left unmatched.

This clonotype turned up a few times. The V and J genes are TRBV20-1 and TRBJ2-5; 9 bases match TRBD1. Germline-derived CDR1 and CDR2 are DFQATT and SNEGSKA (reference sequence). This CDR3 is built from 16 residues. V lost 5 bases, J lost 3 bases, and 13 bases stayed unmatched. The CDR3 here is CSASKLGQGSEETQYF. In nucleotides, the CDR3 is TGCAGTGCTTCAAAACTCGGACAGGGGAGCGAAGAGACCCAGTACTTC.